A selection of T cell receptor beta chains follows, all from one sample in a study of T cell responses to AZD1222 COVID-19 vaccine. Here immunoSEQ multiplex PCR was the method, and the copy in TCRdb shows in-frame clones only, minus some. The data contain about 57,000 clones, more than 75% of them singletons. This specimen consisted of peripheral blood, obtained on day 0 of AZD1222 vaccination. The receptors were gathered from an adult in good health. Each CDR3 is given with its conserved first and last residue. A D gene is named only where the DNA matches it firmly. Size values are once, few and many counts, or a class for expanded clones, and some rows have none.

>TRBD1|NA|TRBV5-1|TRBJ2-3
CASSPGTGVDTQYF
TGCGCCAGCAGCCCGGGGACAGGGGTAGATACGCAGTATTTT
>NA|NA|TRBV30|TRBJ1-4
CAVAMAGDEKLFF
TGTGCGGTAGCCATGGCAGGGGATGAAAAACTGTTTTTT
>NA|NA|TRBV3-1/TRBV3-2|TRBJ1-2
CASSPREDGYTF
TGTGCCAGCAGCCCCAGGGAAGATGGCTACACCTTC
>TRBD2|NA|TRBV9|TRBJ2-1
CASSVFTGTSGSVEQFF
TGTGCCAGCAGCGTATTCACCGGGACTAGCGGGAGTGTTGAGCAGTTCTTC
>NA|NA|TRBV9|TRBJ1-4
CASSVNAQEKLFF
TGTGCCAGCAGCGTAAATGCGCAAGAAAAACTGTTTTTT
>TRBD2|NA|TRBV14|TRBJ2-1
CASSLLGGTSYNEQFF
TGTGCCAGCAGCCTGCTGGGAGGGACCTCCTACAATGAGCAGTTCTTC
>NA|NA|TRBV7-7|TRBJ2-5
CASSLEATLQETQYF
TGTGCTAGCAGCTTAGAAGCAACCCTCCAAGAGACCCAGTACTTC
>NA|few|TRBV5-6|TRBJ1-1
CASSSLLALNTEAFF
TGTGCCAGCAGCTCCCTCCTGGCCCTGAACACTGAAGCTTTCTTT
>NA|once|TRBV6-1|TRBJ1-1
CASSEGQGHHTEAFF
TGTGCCAGCAGTGAAGGCCAGGGACACCACACTGAAGCTTTCTTT
>NA|NA|TRBV5-1|TRBJ1-2
CASSPKTGSQSGYTF
TGCGCCAGCAGCCCAAAGACAGGTTCCCAGTCAGGCTACACCTTC
>TRBD1|NA|TRBV6-4|TRBJ2-3
CASSEGQGADTQYF
TGTGCCAGCAGTGAGGGACAGGGGGCAGATACGCAGTATTTT
>NA|NA|TRBV28|TRBJ2-1
CASSSSGRSAYNEQFF
TGTGCCAGCAGTTCCTCCGGTAGGTCGGCGTACAATGAGCAGTTCTTC
>NA|once|TRBV12-3/TRBV12-4|TRBJ2-5
CASSFNNQETQYF
TGTGCCAGCAGTTTCAACAACCAAGAGACCCAGTACTTC
>NA|NA|TRBV7-9|TRBJ2-7
CASSETGTSMYEQYF
TGTGCCAGCAGCGAGACCGGGACGTCGATGTACGAGCAGTACTTC
>NA|NA|TRBV7-7|TRBJ2-5
CASSLGGSLGQETQYF
TGTGCTAGCAGCTTAGGGGGAAGCCTCGGGCAAGAGACCCAGTACTTC
>NA|NA|TRBV28|TRBJ1-2
CASSLGPVYGYTF
TGTGCCAGCAGTTTAGGGCCGGTTTATGGCTACACCTTC
>NA|NA|TRBV5-4|TRBJ2-7
CASSLRPDSTYEQYF
TGTGCCAGCAGCTTAAGGCCAGATAGTACCTACGAGCAGTACTTC